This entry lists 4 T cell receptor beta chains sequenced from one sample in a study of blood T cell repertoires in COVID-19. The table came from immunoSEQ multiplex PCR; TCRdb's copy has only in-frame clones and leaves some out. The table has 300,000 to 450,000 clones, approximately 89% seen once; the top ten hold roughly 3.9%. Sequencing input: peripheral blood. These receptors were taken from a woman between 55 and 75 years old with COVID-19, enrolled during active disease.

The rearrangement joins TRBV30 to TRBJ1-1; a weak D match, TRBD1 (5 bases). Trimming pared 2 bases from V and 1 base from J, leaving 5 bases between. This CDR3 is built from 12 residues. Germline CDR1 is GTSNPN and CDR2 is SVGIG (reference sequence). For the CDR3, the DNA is TGTGCCTGGAGTCAGGGGAACACTGAAGCTTTCTTT. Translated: CAWSQGNTEAFF.

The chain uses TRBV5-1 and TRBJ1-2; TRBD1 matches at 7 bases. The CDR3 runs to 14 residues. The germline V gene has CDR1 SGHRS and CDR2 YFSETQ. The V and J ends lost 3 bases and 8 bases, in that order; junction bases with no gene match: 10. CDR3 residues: CASSSYRGERGYTF. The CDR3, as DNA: TGCGCCAGCAGCTCCTACAGGGGAGAACGAGGCTACACCTTC.

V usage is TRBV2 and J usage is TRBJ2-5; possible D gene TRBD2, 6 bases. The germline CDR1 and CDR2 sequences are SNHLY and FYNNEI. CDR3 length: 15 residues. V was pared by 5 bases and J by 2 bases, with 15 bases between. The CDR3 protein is CASSIRLVSQETQYF. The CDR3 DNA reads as TGTGCCAGCAGTATACGACTAGTATCACAAGAGACCCAGTACTTC.

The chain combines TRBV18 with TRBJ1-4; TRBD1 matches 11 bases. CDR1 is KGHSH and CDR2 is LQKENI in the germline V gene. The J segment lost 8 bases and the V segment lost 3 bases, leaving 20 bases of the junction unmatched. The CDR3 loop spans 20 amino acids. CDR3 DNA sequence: TGTGCCAGCTCACCTTTGGCCCGACCGGGACAGGGGGGTAACAACGAAAAACTGTTTTTT. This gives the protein CASSPLARPGQGGNNEKLFF.